The 32 T cell receptor beta chains below all came from one sample that was sequenced in a study of T-cell memory formation after mild COVID-19. TCRdb independently ran MiXCR on the 5' RACE reads; one entry per CDR3 protein. This sample has around 190,000 distinct CDR3 sequences, with 15% to 20% found just once. Material for sequencing was PBMCs or a T cell subset sorted from them (not recorded which). The source is a man aged 18-30 years who had mild COVID-19 (a few samples of this study predate the infection). Cell type and time point are not known.

The chain recombines TRBV5-1 with TRBJ1-1; 9 positions match TRBD1. The trim removed 3 bases at V and 6 bases at J, leaving 6 bases unmatched. Germline V gene data show CDR1 as SGHRS and CDR2 as YFSETQ. This CDR3 is built from 14 residues. The DNA of the CDR3 is TGCGCCAGCAGCTGGGGACAGGGTATGGCTGAAGCTTTCTTT. Its protein product is CASSWGQGMAEAFF.

The rearrangement links TRBV15 to TRBJ1-5; unclear D gene. CDR1 LNHNV and CDR2 YYDKDF come from the germline V gene (reference sequence). This CDR3 is 15 amino acids long. The V end lost 3 bases, the J end lost 6 bases, and 15 bases lay between the germline ends. The CDR3 reads CATSSGRRAVQPQHF. DNA for the CDR3: TGTGCCACCAGCAGTGGCAGAAGGGCCGTTCAGCCCCAGCATTTT.

Note on this clonotype: One end of the junction fails to match germline, which may point to a read error. The chain uses TRBV5-1 and TRBJ1-2, with 7 bases that match TRBD1. CDR3 length equals 16 residues. The germline V gene encodes CDR1 SGHRS and CDR2 YFSETQ. The DNA of the CDR3 is TGCGCTAGCAGCTTGGCCTACCGGACAGGTCCTTATGGCTACACCTTC. This encodes CASSLAYRTGPYGYTF.

V is TRBV7-2 and J is TRBJ1-4, with a tentative D call TRBD1 (5 bases). The CDR3 spans 12 residues. Trimming left V 5 bases short and J 7 bases short, with 8 bases between. The germline gives CDR1 SGHTA, CDR2 FQGNSA. DNA of the CDR3: TGTGCCAGCAGCCGCGACAGTGAAAAACTGTTTTTT. It is translated as CASSRDSEKLFF.

V usage is TRBV11-2 and J usage is TRBJ2-1, with 13 bases identical to TRBD2. Germline V gives CDR1 SGHAT, CDR2 FQNNGV. There are 17 residues in the CDR3. V lost 5 bases and J lost 6; bases outside the gene matches: 10. Here the CDR3 DNA reads TGTGCCAGCAGCCCTAAAACGGGACTAGCGGGATCCAATGAGCAGTTCTTC. Amino acids: CASSPKTGLAGSNEQFF. Filled out from reference TRBV11-2 and TRBJ2-1, the complete variable domain reads EAGVAQSPRYKIIEKRQSVAFWCNPISGHATLYWYQQILGQGPKLLIQFQNNGVVDDSQLPKDRFSAERLKGVDSTLKIQPAKLEDSAVYLCASSPKTGLAGSNEQFFGPGTRLTVL.

The V gene is TRBV21-1, the J gene TRBJ1-5. TRBV21-1 is flagged as a pseudogene. The CDR3 sequence is 15 residues long. The CDR3, as DNA: TGTGCCAGCAGCCTTCGAGAACAGGGCCCACGGCCCCAGCATTTT. Its protein product is CASSLREQGPRPQHF.

The J gene is TRBJ2-1, the V gene TRBV5-1; TRBD2 agrees at 10 bases. Germline V gene data show CDR1 as SGHRS and CDR2 as YFSETQ. The CDR3 sequence is 15 residues long. V was clipped by 1 base and J by 5 bases; unmatched bases: 3. The CDR3 DNA is TGCGCCAGCAGCTTGCTAGCGGGGGCTCACAATGAGCAGTTCTTC. Amino acid sequence: CASSLLAGAHNEQFF. The full variable domain, completed using reference TRBV5-1 and TRBJ2-1, is KAGVTQTPRYLIKTRGQQVTLSCSPISGHRSVSWYQQTPGQGLQFLFEYFSETQRNKGNFPGRFSGRQFSNSRSEMNVSTLELGDSALYLCASSLLAGAHNEQFFGPGTRLTVL.

In its sample, this clonotype was seen a few times. This chain joins TRBV6-6 and TRBJ1-1, with 8 positions matching TRBD1. Germline V gene data show CDR1 as MNHNY and CDR2 as SVGAGI (reference sequence). With 5 bases clipped from V and 6 bases from J, the junction kept 2 bases outside the gene matches. The CDR3 runs 12 residues. CDR3 protein: CASSQTGAEAFF. The CDR3 DNA follows: TGTGCCAGCAGTCAGACAGGGGCTGAAGCTTTCTTT.

The chain recombines TRBV11-2 with TRBJ2-1; possible D gene TRBD2, 6 bases. The V gene lost 2 bases and the J gene lost 7 bases, with 12 bases spanning the gap. This CDR3 region has 14 residues. Germline V gene data show CDR1 as SGHAT and CDR2 as FQNNGV. This CDR3 is CASSLSVGGNEQFF. The CDR3 coding sequence is TGTGCCAGCAGCTTATCTGTTGGGGGGAATGAGCAGTTCTTC.

This clonotype showed up many times. The chain is built from TRBV11-2 and TRBJ2-5; D is uncertain. This CDR3 comprises 13 residues. Trimming took off 3 bases at V and 5 bases at J, with 10 bases between the two ends. The germline gives CDR1 SGHAT, CDR2 FQNNGV. The CDR3 sequence: CASSLSQVETQYF. The CDR3 region has the DNA TGTGCCAGCAGCTTGAGTCAGGTGGAGACCCAGTACTTC.

The chain recombines TRBV27 with TRBJ2-1, with TRBD2 identical over 14 bases. Unmatched junction bases numbered 9, after V lost 5 bases and J lost 15 bases. This CDR3 contains 14 residues. Germline V gene data show CDR1 as MNHEY and CDR2 as SMNVEV (reference sequence). CDR3 nucleotide sequence: TGTGCCAGCAGTCCGTGGACTAGCGGGGGGCATTGGTTCTTC. It codes for CASSPWTSGGHWFF.

This clonotype was detected only a few times. This chain uses TRBV10-2 with TRBJ2-2; tentatively, D is TRBD2 (5 bases). Trimming took 5 bases from V and 7 from J, leaving 11 bases between them. The germline V gene encodes CDR1 WSHSY and CDR2 SAAADI. This CDR3 region has 13 residues. Here the CDR3 DNA reads TGCGCCAGCAGTCGGCGGGCCGACGGGGAGCTGTTTTTT. Translation: CASSRRADGELFF.

The V gene is TRBV9, the J gene TRBJ2-6, with TRBD2 identical over 8 bases. V shed 4 bases and J 0 bases; nucleotides not matched to a gene: 6. The CDR3 contains 17 residues. CDR1 and CDR2 from the germline V gene are SGDLS and YYNGEE. Written as DNA, the CDR3 is TGTGCCAGCAGCAAAGCCGGGGGGGACTCTGGGGCCAACGTCCTGACTTTC. It translates to CASSKAGGDSGANVLTF.

The chain links TRBV5-1 to TRBJ2-3; D not resolved. Germline V gene sequence: CDR1 SGHRS, CDR2 YFSETQ. The length of the CDR3 is 15 residues. V was cut by 0 bases and J by 6 bases, with 14 bases left in between. CDR3 in DNA: TGCGCCAGCAGCTTGGTCCCCAGATATAGGGATACGCAGTATTTT. Protein product: CASSLVPRYRDTQYF. Combining the CDR3 with reference TRBV5-1 and TRBJ2-3 gives the whole variable domain KAGVTQTPRYLIKTRGQQVTLSCSPISGHRSVSWYQQTPGQGLQFLFEYFSETQRNKGNFPGRFSGRQFSNSRSEMNVSTLELGDSALYLCASSLVPRYRDTQYFGPGTRLTVL.

The chain employs TRBV27 and TRBJ1-6, with 8 bases identical to TRBD1. The CDR3 sequence is 15 residues long. The germline gives CDR1 MNHEY, CDR2 SMNVEV (reference sequence). V was pared by 6 bases and J by 7 bases, with 8 bases of the junction left unmatched. The chain's CDR3 is CASSPRAGGNSPLHF. CDR3 DNA: TGTGCCAGCAGCCCCCGGGCAGGGGGCAATTCACCCCTCCACTTT.

The V and J genes are TRBV5-1 and TRBJ1-4, with TRBD1 identical over 11 bases. CDR1 is SGHRS, CDR2 YFSETQ, per germline. J gave up 10 bases and V 4 bases, and 9 bases lay outside the gene matches. The CDR3 spans 15 residues. The CDR3: CASSLGTGGTVKLFF. Here the CDR3 DNA reads TGCGCCAGCAGCCTCGGGACAGGGGGTACCGTAAAACTGTTTTTT.

As to this clonotype: A single base separates this from a much larger clone, so it may be a read error. The chain uses TRBV5-6 and TRBJ1-1; 7 nucleotides align to TRBD1. The germline V gene encodes CDR1 SGHDT and CDR2 YYEEEE. The CDR3 covers 14 residues. The CDR3 DNA reads TGTGCCAGCATCTTGGGGACAGCGAACACTGAAGCTTTCTTT. This sequence encodes CASILGTANTEAFF.

This chain links TRBV5-1 with TRBJ1-1, with D maybe TRBD1 (6 bases). V was cut by 5 bases and J by 2 bases, with 13 bases left in between. Per the germline V gene, CDR1 is SGHRS and CDR2 is YFSETQ. This CDR3 is 14 amino acids long. Here the CDR3 reads CASSSRGSNTEAFF. The CDR3 nucleotides are TGCGCCAGCAGTAGCAGGGGATCTAACACTGAAGCTTTCTTT. The full variable domain, completed using reference TRBV5-1 and TRBJ1-1, is KAGVTQTPRYLIKTRGQQVTLSCSPISGHRSVSWYQQTPGQGLQFLFEYFSETQRNKGNFPGRFSGRQFSNSRSEMNVSTLELGDSALYLCASSSRGSNTEAFFGQGTRLTVV.

This chain links TRBV2 with TRBJ1-3; tentative D call: TRBD1 (6 bases). Trimming pared 6 bases from V and 4 bases from J, leaving 19 bases between. Germline assignment: CDR1 SNHLY and CDR2 FYNNEI. The CDR3 covers 16 residues. CDR3 DNA: TGTGCCAGCAGCCAGATCGACAGGCCGGTGGGAAACACCATATATTTT. Translation: CASSQIDRPVGNTIYF.

The chain couples TRBV7-2 to TRBJ2-5; perhaps TRBD2 as D (7 bases). V shed 2 bases and J shed 5 bases, with 12 bases lying between them. Germline-derived CDR1 and CDR2 are SGHTA and FQGNSA. The CDR3 extends over 14 amino acids. The CDR3 DNA is TGTGCCAGCAGCTTAAGGGGGGGCCTGGAGACCCAGTACTTC. Encoded protein: CASSLRGGLETQYF. Using reference TRBV7-2 and TRBJ2-5 for the parts outside the CDR3, the full variable domain is GAGVSQSPSNKVTEKGKDVELRCDPISGHTALYWYRQSLGQGLEFLIYFQGNSAPDKSGLPSDRFSAERTGGSVSTLTIQRTQQEDSAVYLCASSLRGGLETQYFGPGTRLLVL.

This clonotype was seen at least ten times. The chain joins TRBV12-3 or TRBV12-4 to TRBJ1-3; D remains ambiguous. This CDR3 has 14 residues. V was trimmed by 7 bases and J by 0 bases, leaving 10 bases between them. The CDR3: CASTLQLSGNTIYF. The CDR3 nucleotides read TGTGCCAGCACCCTACAGCTCTCTGGAAACACCATATATTTT.

This chain joins TRBV5-6 and TRBJ1-1, with D possibly matching TRBD1 (5 bases). There are 17 residues in the CDR3. The germline gives CDR1 SGHDT, CDR2 YYEEEE. Trimming cost V 3 bases and J 1 base, with 19 bases left between them. The CDR3 loop is CASSSKPGPSTNTEAFF. The DNA for the CDR3 is TGTGCCAGCAGCTCAAAGCCGGGACCGAGTACGAACACTGAAGCTTTCTTT.

This clonotype was seen a handful of times. This chain uses TRBV5-5 with TRBJ2-7; D is undetermined. Germline lookup yields CDR1 SGHKS and CDR2 YYEKEE (reference sequence). The CDR3 consists of 14 residues. V lost 2 bases, J lost 0 bases, and 9 bases lay in between. This CDR3 is CASSFSQDSYEQYV. The DNA for the CDR3 is TGTGCCAGCAGCTTTTCCCAAGACTCCTACGAGCAGTACGTC.

In its sample, this clonotype was seen a few times. The chain combines TRBV24-1 with TRBJ2-3; 8 positions agree with TRBD1. Looked up from germline, CDR1 is KGHDR and CDR2 is SFDVKD. After removal of 7 bases from V and 5 bases from J, the junction contained 4 bases not matched to a gene. The CDR3 is made up of 13 amino acids. This CDR3 reads CATRETGGDTQYF. The CDR3, as DNA: TGTGCCACCAGGGAAACAGGGGGAGATACGCAGTATTTT.

The sample holds a few counts of this clonotype. This chain uses TRBV2 with TRBJ2-5; 8 nucleotides match TRBD1. Germline CDR1 SNHLY, CDR2 FYNNEI. Losses at the gene ends were 11 bases for V and 4 bases for J; bases not matched to a gene: 6. The CDR3 has 12 residues. This chain's CDR3 is CAYRGVAETQYF. The DNA of the CDR3 is TGTGCCTACAGGGGGGTCGCAGAGACCCAGTACTTC.

The chain is built from TRBV7-2 and TRBJ1-1, with 7 bases lining up with TRBD1. Germline CDR1 SGHTA, CDR2 FQGNSA. The CDR3 is 14 residues long. After removal of 5 bases from V and 3 bases from J, the junction contained 6 bases not matched to a gene. CDR3 in DNA: TGTGCCAGCAGCGACAGACAGGGCTACACTGAAGCTTTCTTT. Protein: CASSDRQGYTEAFF.

The chain couples TRBV2 to TRBJ1-1, with D perhaps matching TRBD1 (6 bases). The CDR3 loop spans 14 amino acids. V was trimmed by 6 bases and J by 0 bases, leaving 11 bases between them. Germline CDR1 reads SNHLY; CDR2 reads FYNNEI. This CDR3 reads CASRRDNMNTEAFF. The CDR3 DNA follows: TGTGCCAGCAGGCGGGACAATATGAACACTGAAGCTTTCTTT.

The chain combines TRBV6-2 or TRBV6-3 with TRBJ2-5; D is ambiguous. Between the trimmed V and J ends, which lost 6 bases and 2 bases, there was a span of 10 bases. This CDR3 comprises 13 residues. CDR1 and CDR2 from the germline V gene are MNHEY and SVGEGT. The CDR3 here is CASRGVGQETQYF. In DNA form, the CDR3 reads TGTGCCAGCAGGGGTGTTGGGCAAGAGACCCAGTACTTC.

At least ten counts were recorded for this clonotype. V and J are TRBV12-3 or TRBV12-4 and TRBJ1-4; 8 bases align to TRBD1. The V gene end was trimmed by 6 bases and the J gene end by 7 bases; junction bases not matched to a gene: 7. This CDR3 is 14 amino acids long. CDR3 DNA sequence: TGTGCCAGCAGACACTCAGGGGGCAGTGAAAAACTGTTTTTT. Translating it yields CASRHSGGSEKLFF.

This chain connects TRBV20-1 to TRBJ1-6, with D tentatively TRBD1 (5 bases). The CDR3 loop spans 13 amino acids. Trimming took 4 bases from V and 10 from J, leaving 14 bases between them. Germline lookup yields CDR1 DFQATT and CDR2 SNEGSKA (reference sequence). CDR3 sequence (DNA): TGCAGTGCTACCCGGGACCCCGGGTCACCCCTCCACTTT. Translating it yields CSATRDPGSPLHF.

This clonotype showed up many times. The rearrangement links TRBV5-1 to TRBJ2-3; 14 bases are a match to TRBD2. Germline V gives CDR1 SGHRS, CDR2 YFSETQ. The CDR3 is 18 amino acids. V lost 0 bases and J lost 5; bases outside the gene matches: 8. The CDR3 DNA is TGCGCCAGCAGCTTGGCCCGACTAGCGGGGGGGCAATTAGATACGCAGTATTTT. Amino acids: CASSLARLAGGQLDTQYF.

This clonotype occurred a few times. The chain couples TRBV10-3 to TRBJ2-7, with 10 nucleotides matching TRBD1. The CDR3 extends over 14 amino acids. Trimming removed 7 bases from V and 2 bases from J; junction bases left unmatched: 5. The germline V gene has CDR1 ENHRY and CDR2 SYGVKD. CDR3 amino acids: CAIKGQGETYEQYF. CDR3 nucleotide sequence: TGTGCCATCAAAGGACAGGGGGAGACCTACGAGCAGTACTTC.